This T cell receptor beta chain was recovered during a study of blood T cell repertoires in COVID-19. Overall study context: COVID-19 samples collected from the United States, Italy and Spain covered acute and convalescent phases. Nucleic acid was either cDNA or gDNA, and it came from T cells, B-cell-depleted T cells, or PBMCs.

The CDR3 runs 12 residues. Germline assignment: CDR1 MNHNY and CDR2 SVGAGI (reference sequence). The ends were cut back, 7 bases at V and 8 bases at J, with 12 bases in the middle. Method: immunoSEQ multiplex PCR; TCRdb's copy keeps in-frame clones and lacks some. The table has about 80,000 clones, around 81% seen once. This TCR was sampled from a human donor in a cohort sampled during active COVID-19. Material: peripheral blood. V usage is TRBV6-6 and J usage is TRBJ2-1; TRBD2 is a possible D gene (6 bases). CDR3 nucleotide sequence: TGTGCCAGCACTACTAGCCCACATGAGCAGTTCTTC. Its protein is CASTTSPHEQFF.